The 27 T cell receptor beta chains listed next were all sequenced from one sample in a study of cytotoxic CD8 clonotypes in ibrutinib-treated CLL. Sequencing was performed with immunoSEQ multiplex PCR; in TCRdb, only in-frame clones are kept and a portion is missing. The table includes about 310,000 clones, around four fifths detected once. The input for sequencing was PBMCs, taken before ibrutinib treatment. The receptors originated from a human donor with chronic lymphocytic leukemia.

In this sample, this clone turned up a few times. The chain recombines TRBV6-5 with TRBJ2-7; perhaps TRBD2 as D (6 bases). In germline, CDR1 is MNHEY, CDR2 SVGAGI. With 5 bases removed from V and 1 base from J, the gap between germline ends came to 12 bases. The CDR3 totals 14 residues. In DNA, the CDR3 is TGTGCCAGCAGTACCCCGGGAGAATCCTACGAGCAGTACTTC. Translating it yields CASSTPGESYEQYF.

The table lists this clone with a few counts. The V call is TRBV7-9, the J call TRBJ2-1, with 8 bases lining up with TRBD2. The germline V gene has CDR1 SEHNR and CDR2 FQNEAQ (reference sequence). The CDR3 consists of 15 residues. Trimming cost V 5 bases and J 3 bases; bases outside gene matches: 6. This CDR3 reads CASSGTSGHYNEQFF. CDR3 DNA: TGTGCCAGCAGCGGAACTAGCGGACACTACAATGAGCAGTTCTTC.

This clone showed up just once. The V call is TRBV4-3, the J call TRBJ1-1, with a tentative D call TRBD1 (5 bases). The CDR3 is 15 residues long. Trimming removed 0 bases at V and 10 bases at J, with 18 bases between. The germline V gene has CDR1 LGHNA and CDR2 YSLEER. The CDR3 DNA reads TGCGCCAGCAGCCAAGATAGGGGTGGGGAAAAAAGAGCTTTCTTT. Its protein product is CASSQDRGGEKRAFF.

This clone was seen just once. The chain couples TRBV12-5 to TRBJ2-7; a possible D gene is TRBD2 (6 bases). Trimming shortened V by 6 bases and J by 5 bases, and 14 bases separated the two germline ends. Germline CDR1 and CDR2: LGHNT and FRNRAP. The CDR3 spans 13 residues. The CDR3 spells CASGPGTSHEQYF. The CDR3 DNA reads TGTGCTAGTGGGCCCGGGACTTCCCACGAGCAGTACTTC.

This clone came up once. The genes are TRBV2 and TRBJ2-2, with 11 bases aligning to TRBD2. The junction had 11 bases not matched to a gene; V was cut back by 8 bases and J by 0 bases. Looked up from germline, CDR1 is SNHLY and CDR2 is FYNNEI. The CDR3 runs 18 residues. CDR3 nucleotides: TGTGCCAGCGGCCTTCGGCTAGCGGGAGGAACGAACACCGGGGAGCTGTTTTTT. Encoded protein: CASGLRLAGGTNTGELFF.

With respect to this clone: The sample has other DNA sequences that encode this CDR3 too. V and J are TRBV9 and TRBJ2-7; D is possibly TRBD1 or TRBD2 (5 bases each). The CDR3 has 15 amino acids. V was shortened by 0 bases and J by 2 bases, with 12 bases between the two germline ends. Germline V gives CDR1 SGDLS, CDR2 YYNGEE. CDR3 in amino acids: CASSVGGQGAYEQYF. CDR3 DNA sequence: TGTGCCAGCAGCGTAGGCGGGCAAGGGGCCTACGAGCAGTACTTC.

The rearrangement joins TRBV7-8 to TRBJ1-5; TRBD1 matches 8 bases. Unmatched junction bases numbered 11, after V lost 1 base and J lost 6 bases. Germline-derived CDR1 and CDR2 are SGHVS and FQNEAQ. The CDR3 spans 17 residues. CDR3 sequence: CASSLEWGRGLGQPQHF. CDR3 DNA: TGTGCCAGCAGCTTAGAGTGGGGCAGGGGGCTGGGTCAGCCCCAGCATTTT.

The CDR3 here is CASRPGKSDVETQYF. CDR3 in DNA: TGTGCCAGCAGACCCGGGAAAAGCGATGTGGAGACCCAGTACTTC. The chain joins TRBV2 to TRBJ2-5, with D possibly being TRBD2 (5 bases). Germline CDR1 and CDR2: SNHLY and FYNNEI. V lost 6 bases and J 5 bases, leaving 19 bases between the germline ends. CDR3 size: 15 residues.

This chain joins TRBV7-2 and TRBJ2-3; D might be TRBD2 (6 bases). The germline CDR1 and CDR2 sequences are SGHTA and FQGNSA. The CDR3 is made up of 13 amino acids. Deletions cut 0 bases from V and 5 bases from J, with 6 bases between. CDR3 nucleotides: TGTGCCAGCAGCTTAGCCGGGAGAGATACGCAGTATTTT. It is translated as CASSLAGRDTQYF.

The V and J genes are TRBV10-2 and TRBJ1-1, with D possibly TRBD1 on 5 matching bases. The CDR3 totals 13 residues. Germline V gene sequence: CDR1 WSHSY, CDR2 SAAADI. V gave up 6 bases and J gave up 2 bases, with 10 bases separating them. CDR3 amino acids: CASRAGLNTEAFF. The CDR3 nucleotides are TGCGCCAGCAGGGCGGGGCTCAACACTGAAGCTTTCTTT.

The chain employs TRBV19 and TRBJ2-7, with D perhaps given as TRBD1 or TRBD2 (6 bases each). The V gene lost 5 bases and the J gene lost 1 base, with 12 bases spanning the gap. Per germline, CDR1 LNHDA and CDR2 SQIVND (reference sequence). The length of the CDR3 is 14 residues. This CDR3 is CASSVRDNSYEQYF. CDR3 DNA sequence: TGTGCCAGTAGTGTGCGGGACAATTCCTACGAGCAGTACTTC.

The chain joins TRBV4-1 to TRBJ2-3, with D hard to call. Per the germline V gene, CDR1 is MGHRA and CDR2 is YSYEKL. CDR3 size: 15 residues. Trimming cost V 1 base and J 3 bases, with 11 bases left between them. DNA of the CDR3: TGCGCCAGCAGCCAAGGGTCGCTAGGAACAGATACGCAGTATTTT. Encoded protein: CASSQGSLGTDTQYF.

This rearrangement joins TRBV7-2 to TRBJ2-7, with 10 bases that match TRBD2. Per germline, CDR1 SGHTA and CDR2 FQGNSA. The ends lost 6 bases at V and 0 bases at J; junction bases unmatched: 11. The CDR3 has 17 residues. The CDR3 region is CASSYIGTSDYSYEQYF. CDR3 DNA sequence: TGTGCCAGCAGTTACATAGGGACTAGCGACTACTCCTACGAGCAGTACTTC.

The chain couples TRBV6-9 to TRBJ2-5; 10 bases match TRBD1. Trimming at V came to 6 bases and at J to 3 bases, leaving 4 bases not matched to a gene. Germline-derived CDR1 and CDR2 are MNHGY and SVAAGI. The CDR3 extends over 14 amino acids. The CDR3 protein is CASRPGTGEETQYF. The CDR3 bases are TGTGCCAGCAGACCAGGGACAGGGGAAGAGACCCAGTACTTC.

The genes are TRBV21-1 and TRBJ1-1. TRBV21-1 counts as a pseudogene. This CDR3 region has 11 residues. The CDR3 nucleotides read TGTGCCAGCAGCAATGAGACTGAAGCTTTCTTT. Encoded protein: CASSNETEAFF.

The chain joins TRBV4-1 to TRBJ2-5, with D possibly called TRBD1 or TRBD2 (5 bases each). This CDR3 contains 20 residues. Germline assignment: CDR1 MGHRA and CDR2 YSYEKL. Trimming pared 0 bases from V and 7 bases from J, leaving 30 bases between. The CDR3: CASSQDTRSLGTDLVWTQYF. The CDR3, as DNA: TGCGCCAGCAGCCAAGATACTCGGAGTTTGGGGACCGACCTAGTGTGGACCCAGTACTTC.

V usage is TRBV4-3 and J usage is TRBJ2-1; 10 bases fit TRBD2. The V gene end was trimmed by 0 bases and the J gene end by 2 bases; junction bases not matched to a gene: 10. Germline V gene lookup returns CDR1 LGHNA and CDR2 YSLEER. This CDR3 comprises 19 residues. The CDR3 DNA reads TGCGCCAGCAGCCAAGATGTGGCCCTAGCGGGAGCCCCCTACAATGAGCAGTTCTTC. Amino acids: CASSQDVALAGAPYNEQFF.

The chain joins TRBV5-5 to TRBJ1-1; no firm D call. This CDR3 has 14 residues. Germline values: CDR1 SGHKS, CDR2 YYEKEE (reference sequence). V was shortened by 0 bases and J by 0 bases, with 6 bases between the two germline ends. CDR3 nucleotides: TGTGCCAGCAGCTTGGGACATATGAACACTGAAGCTTTCTTT. Its protein product is CASSLGHMNTEAFF. Full variable domain (rest looked up from reference TRBV5-5 and TRBJ1-1): DAGVTQSPTHLIKTRGQQVTLRCSPISGHKSVSWYQQVLGQGPQFIFQYYEKEERGRGNFPDRFSARQFPNYSSELNVNALLLGDSALYLCASSLGHMNTEAFFGQGTRLTVV.

The chain joins TRBV19 to TRBJ1-4; possibly TRBD1 for D (6 bases). The CDR3 has 14 amino acids. V was pared by 3 bases and J by 4 bases, with 9 bases between. Germline CDR1 and CDR2: LNHDA and SQIVND (reference sequence). In DNA form, the CDR3 reads TGTGCCAGTAGTATTGGGGGCGGTAATGAAAAACTGTTTTTT. Protein sequence: CASSIGGGNEKLFF.

The chain couples TRBV19 to TRBJ1-3; tentatively, D is TRBD1 (6 bases). Trimming cost V 6 bases and J 3 bases, with 18 bases left between them. CDR1 is LNHDA, CDR2 SQIVND, per germline (reference sequence). There are 16 residues in the CDR3. Written as DNA, the CDR3 is TGTGCCAGTAGGACCCCATCAGGGGCGATTGGAAACACCATATATTTT. Amino acid sequence: CASRTPSGAIGNTIYF.

The CDR3 loop reads CASSVSSRREQYF. DNA for the CDR3: TGTGCCAGCAGTGTTTCCAGTAGGCGCGAGCAGTACTTC. The chain employs TRBV2 and TRBJ2-7; D not resolved. Trimming removed 4 bases at V and 6 bases at J, with 13 bases between. The CDR3 loop spans 13 amino acids. The germline CDR1 and CDR2 sequences are SNHLY and FYNNEI.

This rearrangement joins TRBV7-9 to TRBJ1-2; a weak D match, TRBD1 (5 bases). This CDR3 has 17 residues. Germline lookup yields CDR1 SEHNR and CDR2 FQNEAQ (reference sequence). The germline V and J ends were trimmed by 4 bases and 0 bases, with 18 bases remaining between them. The CDR3 DNA reads as TGTGCCAGCAGCTCGTGGGGCTCCGCTCCAGCTAACTATGGCTACACCTTC. Translating it yields CASSSWGSAPANYGYTF.

In its sample, this clone was seen once. The chain joins TRBV5-1 to TRBJ2-7; 7 positions match TRBD1. Looked up from germline, CDR1 is SGHRS and CDR2 is YFSETQ. J gave up 5 bases and V 4 bases, and 6 bases lay outside the gene matches. This CDR3 region has 13 residues. In DNA form, the CDR3 reads TGCGCCAGCAGCCGACAGGGTAGCAACGAGCAGTACTTC. Protein: CASSRQGSNEQYF.

This rearrangement joins TRBV15 to TRBJ2-7; D unresolved. Per the germline V gene, CDR1 is LNHNV and CDR2 is YYDKDF (reference sequence). CDR3 length: 13 residues. With 1 base removed from V and 9 bases from J, the gap between germline ends came to 13 bases. The CDR3 is CATSRGAAGPQYF. CDR3 coding DNA: TGTGCCACCAGCAGAGGGGCGGCAGGTCCGCAGTACTTC.

The chain is built from TRBV29-1 and TRBJ1-2; D is unclear. This CDR3 is 13 amino acids long. Germline V gene sequence: CDR1 SQVTM, CDR2 ANQGSEA. V was shortened by 2 bases and J by 3 bases, with 10 bases between the two germline ends. The CDR3 is CSVELQSHYGYTF. In DNA, the CDR3 is TGCAGCGTTGAATTACAGTCACACTATGGCTACACCTTC.

This rearrangement joins TRBV5-1 to TRBJ2-2; tentative D call: TRBD2 (6 bases). The CDR3 extends over 14 amino acids. CDR1 is SGHRS, CDR2 YFSETQ, per germline. V gave up 4 bases and J gave up 8 bases, with 15 bases separating them. Here the CDR3 reads CASSEAGSSGELFF. CDR3 bases: TGCGCCAGCAGCGAGGCCGGGAGTAGTGGGGAGCTGTTTTTT.

The chain carries TRBV23-1 and TRBJ1-2, with D possibly matching TRBD1 (6 bases). TRBV23-1 is reported as an ORF; its role is uncertain. This CDR3 has 18 residues. The V and J ends lost 3 bases and 0 bases respectively, with 20 bases between them. The DNA for the CDR3 is TGCGCCAGCAGTCAGCACCGGGACACGGAACCAGCTAACTATGGCTACACCTTC. It encodes CASSQHRDTEPANYGYTF.